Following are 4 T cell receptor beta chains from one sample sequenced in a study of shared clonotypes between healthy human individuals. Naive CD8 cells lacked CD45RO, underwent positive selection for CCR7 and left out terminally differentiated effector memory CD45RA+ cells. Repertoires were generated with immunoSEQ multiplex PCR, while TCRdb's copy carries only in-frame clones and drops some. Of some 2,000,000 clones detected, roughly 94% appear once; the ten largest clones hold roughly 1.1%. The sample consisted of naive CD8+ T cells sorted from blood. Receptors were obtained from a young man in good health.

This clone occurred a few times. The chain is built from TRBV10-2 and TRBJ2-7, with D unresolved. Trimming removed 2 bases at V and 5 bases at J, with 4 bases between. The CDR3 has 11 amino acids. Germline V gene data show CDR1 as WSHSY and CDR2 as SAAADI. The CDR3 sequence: CASSEIHEQYF. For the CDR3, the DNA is TGCGCCAGCAGTGAGATCCACGAGCAGTACTTC.

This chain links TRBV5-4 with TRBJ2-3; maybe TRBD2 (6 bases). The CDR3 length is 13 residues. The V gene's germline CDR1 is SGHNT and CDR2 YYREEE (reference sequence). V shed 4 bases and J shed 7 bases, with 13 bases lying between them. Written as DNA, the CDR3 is TGTGCCAGCAGCCCGGGACTTTCCTATACGCAGTATTTT. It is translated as CASSPGLSYTQYF.

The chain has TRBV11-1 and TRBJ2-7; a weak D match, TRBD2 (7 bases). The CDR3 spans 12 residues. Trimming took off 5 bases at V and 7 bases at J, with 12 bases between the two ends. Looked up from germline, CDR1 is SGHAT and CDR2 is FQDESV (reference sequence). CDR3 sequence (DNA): TGTGCCAGCAGCCGGGGAGGGGGTGAGCAGTACTTC. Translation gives CASSRGGGEQYF.

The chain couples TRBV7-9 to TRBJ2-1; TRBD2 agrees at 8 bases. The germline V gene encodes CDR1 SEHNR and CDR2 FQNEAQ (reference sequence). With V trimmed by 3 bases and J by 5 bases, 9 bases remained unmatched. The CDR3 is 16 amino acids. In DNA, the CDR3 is TGTGCCAGCAGCTTCACCGGACTAGCCGTAGACAATGAGCAGTTCTTC. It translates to CASSFTGLAVDNEQFF.